These 23 T cell receptor beta chains were all obtained from the same sample, sequenced in a study of cytomegalovirus exposure and HLA in healthy donors. The PCR ran on 60 Vbeta and 13 Jbeta primers. Sequencing was performed with immunoSEQ multiplex PCR; in TCRdb, only in-frame clones are kept and a portion is missing. The table has tens of thousands of clones, 60% to 85% seen once. The sample was PBMCs. These receptors all come from a man in his forties or fifties in good health and CMV-seronegative.

The gene calls are TRBV5-1 and TRBJ2-5, with 10 nucleotides matching TRBD2. There are 18 residues in the CDR3. V lost 2 bases and J lost 1; bases outside the gene matches: 11. From germline, CDR1 is SGHRS and CDR2 YFSETQ. The CDR3 nucleotides are TGCGCCAGCAGCTTTTGGACTAGCGGTACCCCAAGCCAAGAGACCCAGTACTTC. Encoded protein: CASSFWTSGTPSQETQYF.

The chain employs TRBV7-3 and TRBJ2-4, with 11 bases identical to TRBD1. Losses at the gene ends were 4 bases for V and 12 bases for J; bases not matched to a gene: 11. CDR1 and CDR2 from the germline V gene are SGHTA and FQGTGA. CDR3 length equals 15 residues. The CDR3 bases are TGTGCCAGCAGCTCCAGGACAGGGGGCAAAGACAGTCAGTACTTC. Its translation: CASSSRTGGKDSQYF.

This chain connects TRBV18 to TRBJ2-1; D call uncertain. Trimming removed 6 bases from V and 0 bases from J, with 12 bases in between. Germline CDR1 and CDR2: KGHSH and LQKENI. CDR3 length equals 15 residues. The CDR3 sequence is CASSPGSSSYNEQFF. CDR3 nucleotides: TGTGCCAGCTCCCCAGGCTCCAGCTCCTACAATGAGCAGTTCTTC.

The chain combines TRBV7-2 with TRBJ2-5; D is unresolved. The J call is doubtful: the DNA matches TRBJ2-7 better. Germline V CDR1 and CDR2: SGHTA, FQGNSA. The CDR3 totals 14 residues. CDR3 in DNA: TGTGCCAGCAGCTTAGGAGTAAACTTCTACGAGCAGTACTTC. Its translation is CASSLGVNFYEQYF.

The chain recombines TRBV29-1 with TRBJ1-1; perhaps TRBD1 as D (6 bases). Germline V gene data show CDR1 as SQVTM and CDR2 as ANQGSEA. The V and J ends lost 3 bases and 0 bases respectively, with 8 bases between them. The CDR3 spans 13 residues. CDR3 residues: CSVDRGMNTEAFF. The CDR3 nucleotides read TGCAGCGTTGACAGGGGAATGAACACTGAAGCTTTCTTT.

The chain employs TRBV5-4 and TRBJ2-7, with 12 bases fitting TRBD2. This CDR3 spans 16 amino acids. V lost 2 bases and J lost 5; bases outside the gene matches: 8. Germline V gene lookup returns CDR1 SGHNT and CDR2 YYREEE (reference sequence). The DNA for the CDR3 is TGTGCCAGCAGCTTCTTCGGACTAGCGGGAAAAGACGAGCAGTACTTC. Encoded protein: CASSFFGLAGKDEQYF.

The gene calls are TRBV30 and TRBJ2-7, with unresolved D. Trimming cost V 1 base and J 6 bases, with 7 bases left between them. This CDR3 is 11 amino acids long. Looked up from germline, CDR1 is GTSNPN and CDR2 is SVGIG (reference sequence). Here the CDR3 reads CAWSERGEQYF. As DNA, the CDR3 is TGTGCCTGGAGTGAGAGAGGCGAGCAGTACTTC.

The chain links TRBV5-1 to TRBJ1-6, with D maybe TRBD1 (5 bases). The germline V gene encodes CDR1 SGHRS and CDR2 YFSETQ. V gave up 0 bases and J gave up 6 bases, with 10 bases separating them. This CDR3 is 15 amino acids long. The CDR3 protein is CASSLAQGGNSPLHF. The CDR3 bases are TGCGCCAGCAGCTTGGCCCAGGGCGGTAATTCACCCCTCCACTTT.

V gene TRBV18 combines with J gene TRBJ2-1; 8 bases map to TRBD2. V lost 1 base, J lost 5 bases, and 4 bases stayed unmatched. Looked up from germline, CDR1 is KGHSH and CDR2 is LQKENI. The CDR3 covers 15 residues. The CDR3 DNA follows: TGTGCCAGCTCACCACGACTAGCGAGACACAATGAGCAGTTCTTC. Protein: CASSPRLARHNEQFF.

The chain links TRBV28 to TRBJ1-1; TRBD1 matches 7 bases. The CDR3 spans 13 residues. V trimming: 6 bases; J trimming: 4 bases; junction bases outside the gene matches: 5. Germline CDR1 MDHEN, CDR2 SYDVKM. The CDR3 DNA reads TGTGCCAGCAGCCTGGGACAGTCCACTGAAGCTTTCTTT. Its protein is CASSLGQSTEAFF. Variable domain in full (rest from reference TRBV28 and TRBJ1-1): DVKVTQSSRYLVKRTGEKVFLECVQDMDHENMFWYRQDPGLGLRLIYFSYDVKMKEKGDIPEGYSVSREKKERFSLILESASTNQTSMYLCASSLGQSTEAFFGQGTRLTVV.

The J gene is TRBJ2-1, the V gene TRBV7-2; 9 nucleotides line up with TRBD2. V was pared by 5 bases and J by 5 bases, with 7 bases of the junction left unmatched. Germline V lookup: CDR1 SGHTA, CDR2 FQGNSA. The CDR3 spans 15 residues. The CDR3 nucleotides are TGTGCCAGCAGCGACACTAGCGGGCCAGACAATGAGCAGTTCTTC. Translating gives CASSDTSGPDNEQFF.

The CDR3 sequence is CATTAGLNTGELFF. CDR3 bases: TGTGCCACCACAGCGGGTTTGAACACCGGGGAGCTGTTTTTT. The chain joins TRBV15 to TRBJ2-2; weak D call: TRBD2 (6 bases). The CDR3 has 14 amino acids. The V end lost 7 bases, the J end lost 1 base, and 10 bases lay between the germline ends. The germline CDR1 and CDR2 sequences are LNHNV and YYDKDF (reference sequence).

Notes on this clone: A read error may produce the germline difference seen at one junction end. The chain uses TRBV7-9 and TRBJ1-2; D not resolved. CDR1 and CDR2 (germline): SEHNR, FQNEAQ (reference sequence). The CDR3 is 15 residues long. CDR3 region: CSSSFGSEVGYGYTF. DNA of the CDR3: TGTTCCAGCAGCTTTGGTTCCGAGGTGGGCTATGGCTACACCTTC.

CDR3 coding DNA: TGTGCCAGCCTGACAGGCCGCAAGAGGCAGGGCACTGAAGCTTTCTTT. Protein product: CASLTGRKRQGTEAFF. The chain recombines TRBV28 with TRBJ1-1, with a possible D match to TRBD1 (6 bases). The CDR3 runs to 16 residues. Looked up from germline, CDR1 is MDHEN and CDR2 is SYDVKM. V gave up 8 bases and J gave up 4 bases, with 23 bases separating them.

Only a few counts were recorded for this clone. This chain links TRBV7-2 with TRBJ1-4, with 7 bases aligning to TRBD1. Losses at the gene ends were 6 bases for V and 6 bases for J; bases not matched to a gene: 10. The CDR3 runs to 15 residues. Per the germline V gene, CDR1 is SGHTA and CDR2 is FQGNSA. This chain's CDR3 is CASSLQGSGYEKLFF. Here the CDR3 DNA reads TGTGCCAGCAGTTTACAGGGGTCAGGGTATGAAAAACTGTTTTTT.

This clone was detected only once. This chain joins TRBV27 and TRBJ2-3; 7 bases are shared with TRBD2. Germline V lookup: CDR1 MNHEY, CDR2 SMNVEV (reference sequence). Trimming took 5 bases from V and 6 from J; bases not matched to a gene: 17. This CDR3 region has 17 residues. The DNA of the CDR3 is TGTGCCAGCAGTACATCATTGACTAGCCAAGCGGGGGATACGCAGTATTTT. Translation gives CASSTSLTSQAGDTQYF.

The chain joins TRBV11-1 to TRBJ2-3; 10 positions agree with TRBD2. Germline V lookup: CDR1 SGHAT, CDR2 FQDESV (reference sequence). The V and J ends lost 5 bases and 2 bases, in that order; junction bases with no gene match: 7. The CDR3 consists of 16 residues. CDR3 bases: TGTGCCAGCAGCAGAGGGACTAGCGAGCTCACAGATACGCAGTATTTT. Translating it yields CASSRGTSELTDTQYF.

The chain couples TRBV18 to TRBJ1-4; possible D gene TRBD1, 6 bases. The V and J ends lost 5 bases and 6 bases respectively, with 10 bases between them. The CDR3 spans 13 residues. Germline values: CDR1 KGHSH, CDR2 LQKENI. The CDR3 coding sequence is TGTGCCAGCTCAGGGACATCGTATGAAAAACTGTTTTTT. This codes for CASSGTSYEKLFF.

J is TRBJ1-5 and V is TRBV28; D is possibly TRBD1 (5 bases). Germline V gene sequence: CDR1 MDHEN, CDR2 SYDVKM. The CDR3 spans 17 residues. V lost 1 base and J 0 bases, leaving 13 bases between the germline ends. The CDR3 loop is CASSLYPAGDSNQPQHF. DNA of the CDR3: TGTGCCAGCAGTTTATACCCCGCGGGGGATAGCAATCAGCCCCAGCATTTT.

The V call is TRBV19, the J call TRBJ1-5, with no clear D. Germline V lookup: CDR1 LNHDA, CDR2 SQIVND (reference sequence). This CDR3 has 13 amino acids. V gave up 3 bases and J gave up 3 bases, with 6 bases separating them. CDR3 bases: TGTGCCAGTAGTATTGGCCCCAATCAGCCCCAGCATTTT. Its protein is CASSIGPNQPQHF.

This chain uses TRBV6-5 with TRBJ2-3, with TRBD2 matching 8 bases. The CDR3 totals 14 residues. Germline loops: CDR1 MNHEY, CDR2 SVGAGI. The V gene end was trimmed by 6 bases and the J gene end by 7 bases; junction bases not matched to a gene: 9. The CDR3 reads CASRLSGMVNTQYF. In DNA form, the CDR3 reads TGTGCCAGCAGGCTTAGCGGGATGGTAAATACGCAGTATTTT.

The chain has TRBV9 and TRBJ2-7, with 7 nucleotides matching TRBD1. The length of the CDR3 is 15 residues. Germline V CDR1 and CDR2: SGDLS, YYNGEE. J was trimmed by 2 bases and V by 0 bases; bases with no gene match: 5. This CDR3 is CASSVGQGIAYEQYF. The CDR3, as DNA: TGTGCCAGCAGCGTAGGACAGGGAATAGCCTACGAGCAGTACTTC.

The rearrangement uses TRBV19 and TRBJ2-2, with 7 bases fitting TRBD1. CDR3 length: 14 residues. With 4 bases clipped from V and 6 bases from J, the junction kept 5 bases outside the gene matches. Looked up from germline, CDR1 is LNHDA and CDR2 is SQIVND (reference sequence). CDR3 region: CASSTTGLSGELFF. Written as DNA, the CDR3 is TGTGCCAGTAGTACGACAGGGCTCTCCGGGGAGCTGTTTTTT.